This paragraph covers one TCR beta chain sequence. This table comes from immunoSEQ multiplex PCR, and its TCRdb copy is limited to in-frame clones, with some not included. The sample has more than 140,000 clones, 85% to 90% seen once. The data are from a study of cytomegalovirus exposure and HLA in healthy donors. The ends were cut back, 0 bases at V and 6 bases at J, with 9 bases in the middle. CDR1 is SGHTA, CDR2 FQGNSA, per germline. There are 15 residues in the CDR3. V usage is TRBV7-2 and J usage is TRBJ2-6, with D possibly TRBD1 on 5 matching bases. Sample: PBMCs. The TCR originated in a woman between 18 and 30 years old in good health and CMV-seropositive. CDR3 sequence: CASSLALTEANVLTF. CDR3 nucleotides: TGTGCCAGCAGCTTAGCATTGACAGAGGCCAACGTCCTGACTTTC.